This T cell receptor (beta chain) comes out of a study of blood T cell repertoires in COVID-19. About the study: Acute and convalescent COVID-19 samples came from the United States, Italy and Spain. PBMCs, B-cell-depleted T cells, or T cells provided the cDNA or gDNA that made up the material.

In the authors' workflow: It was from reference gene primer amplification that nucleated cell counts were estimated. Data came from immunoSEQ multiplex PCR; TCRdb stores just in-frame clones and leaves some out. V and J calls and clone size are given by that table; D and trimming were obtained from the DNA. The sample shows some 320,000 clones, approximately 90% of them seen only once. CDR3 size: 14 residues. V dropped 3 bases and J dropped 6 bases, with 13 bases sitting between them. Per the germline V gene, CDR1 is SGDLS and CDR2 is YYNGEE. This rearrangement joins TRBV9 to TRBJ1-5, with D possibly matching TRBD1 (5 bases). Input material: peripheral blood. This TCR came from a woman aged 30 to 39 who had recovered from COVID-19. DNA for the CDR3: TGTGCCAGCAGCGATGGTCAGGGATCTCAGCCCCAGCATTTT. It is translated as CASSDGQGSQPQHF.